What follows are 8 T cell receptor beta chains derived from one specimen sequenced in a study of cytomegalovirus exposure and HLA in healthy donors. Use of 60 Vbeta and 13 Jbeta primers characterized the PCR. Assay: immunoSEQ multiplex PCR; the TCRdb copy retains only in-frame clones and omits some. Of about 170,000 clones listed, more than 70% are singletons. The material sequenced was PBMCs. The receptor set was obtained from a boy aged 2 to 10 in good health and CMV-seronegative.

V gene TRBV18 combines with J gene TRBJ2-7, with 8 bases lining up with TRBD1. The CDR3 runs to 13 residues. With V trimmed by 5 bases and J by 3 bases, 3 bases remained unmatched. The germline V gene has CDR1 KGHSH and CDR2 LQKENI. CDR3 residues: CASSSGQGYEQYF. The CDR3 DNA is TGTGCCAGCTCAAGTGGACAGGGCTACGAGCAGTACTTC.

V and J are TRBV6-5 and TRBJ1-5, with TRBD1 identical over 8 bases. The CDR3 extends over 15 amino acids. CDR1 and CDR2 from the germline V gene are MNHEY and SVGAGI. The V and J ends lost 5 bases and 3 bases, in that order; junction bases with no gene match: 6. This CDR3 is CASSPGTGPNQPQHF. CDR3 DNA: TGTGCCAGCAGTCCCGGGACAGGACCCAATCAGCCCCAGCATTTT.

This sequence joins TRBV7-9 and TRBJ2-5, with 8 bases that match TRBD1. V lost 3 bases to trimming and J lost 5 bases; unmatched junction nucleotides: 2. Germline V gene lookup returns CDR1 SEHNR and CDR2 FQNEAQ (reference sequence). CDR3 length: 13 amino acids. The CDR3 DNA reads TGTGCCAGCAGCTTCAGGGGGCAGGAGACCCAGTACTTC. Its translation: CASSFRGQETQYF.

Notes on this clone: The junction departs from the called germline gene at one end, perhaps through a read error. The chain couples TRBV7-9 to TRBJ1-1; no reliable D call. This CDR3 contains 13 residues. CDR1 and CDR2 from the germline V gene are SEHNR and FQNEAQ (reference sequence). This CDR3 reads CSSSPSHGTEAFF. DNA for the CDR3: TGTTCCAGCAGCCCCAGTCATGGCACTGAAGCTTTCTTT.

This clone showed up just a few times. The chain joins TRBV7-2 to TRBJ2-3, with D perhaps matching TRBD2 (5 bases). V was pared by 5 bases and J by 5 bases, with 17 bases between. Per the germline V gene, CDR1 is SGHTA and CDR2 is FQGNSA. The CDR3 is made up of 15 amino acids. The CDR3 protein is CASSPLDLVGDTQYF. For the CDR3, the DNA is TGTGCCAGCAGCCCACTGGACTTGGTGGGAGATACGCAGTATTTT. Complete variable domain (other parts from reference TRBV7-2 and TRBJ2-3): GAGVSQSPSNKVTEKGKDVELRCDPISGHTALYWYRQSLGQGLEFLIYFQGNSAPDKSGLPSDRFSAERTGGSVSTLTIQRTQQEDSAVYLCASSPLDLVGDTQYFGPGTRLTVL.

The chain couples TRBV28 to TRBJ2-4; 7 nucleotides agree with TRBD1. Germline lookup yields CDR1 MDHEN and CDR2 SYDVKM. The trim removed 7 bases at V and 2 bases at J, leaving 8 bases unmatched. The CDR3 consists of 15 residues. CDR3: CASKNRGMTKNIQYF. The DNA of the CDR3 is TGTGCCAGCAAGAACAGGGGTATGACCAAAAACATTCAGTACTTC.

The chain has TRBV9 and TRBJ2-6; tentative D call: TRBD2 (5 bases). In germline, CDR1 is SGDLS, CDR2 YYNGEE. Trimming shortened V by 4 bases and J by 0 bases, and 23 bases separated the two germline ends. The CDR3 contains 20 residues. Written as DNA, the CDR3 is TGTGCCAGCAGCAATAGACTACAGCCCCCGGTCAACTCTGGGGCCAACGTCCTGACTTTC. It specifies CASSNRLQPPVNSGANVLTF.

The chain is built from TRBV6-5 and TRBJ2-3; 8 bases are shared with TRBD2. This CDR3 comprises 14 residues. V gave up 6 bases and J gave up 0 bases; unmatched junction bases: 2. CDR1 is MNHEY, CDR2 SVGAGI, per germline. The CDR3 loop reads CASRTSASTDTQYF. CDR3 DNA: TGTGCCAGCAGGACTAGCGCTAGCACAGATACGCAGTATTTT.